This record looks at one T cell receptor (beta chain) sequence and its context. Its antigen is not identified. It was with random hexamers that roughly 0.5 to 1 ug RNA was reverse transcribed. A multiplex approach, immunoSEQ multiplex PCR, amplified TCR beta CDR3 across 54 Vbeta and 13 Jbeta. Via MiXCR, TCRdb re-called the immunoSEQ multiplex PCR reads, giving one row per CDR3 protein. This table has about 100,000 distinct CDR3 sequences, 95% appearing once. This record belongs to a study of CD8 T cells in Susac syndrome. Study-level results: Susac-specific public clones were found in both the total CD8+ and the CD8+ TEMRA repertoires, with some 16 in the former and several in the latter.

FACS was used to enrich TEMRA cells, whereas the CD8+ and CD4+ T cells were obtained by negative isolation. With 2 bases removed from V and 4 bases from J, the gap between germline ends came to 7 bases. Germline lookup yields CDR1 KGHDR and CDR2 SFDVKD. The CDR3 has 14 amino acids. This sequence joins TRBV24-1 and TRBJ2-2; no firm D call. Sequencing was done on a sample of CD8+ T cells from PBMCs. The clonotype comes from a human donor with Susac syndrome. The CDR3 region has the DNA TGTGCCACCAGTGATTCAGGAAGCACCGGGGAGCTGTTTTTT. The encoded protein is CATSDSGSTGELFF.